Listed below are T cell receptor beta chains from one sample, sequenced in a study of siplizumab effects on memory and regulatory T cells. TCRdb's copy holds only in-frame clones and misses some; the assay was immunoSEQ multiplex PCR. The sample has 50,000 or so clones; approximately 95% are singletons. The sample taken for sequencing was CD8+ T cells sorted from blood. The receptors here all came from a human donor in good health. CDR3s include the opening cysteine and the closing phenylalanine or tryptophan. D genes are given only for firm matches. Not all rows give a size; the values are once, few, many and, for expanded clones, a class.

CDR3 DNA	CDR3 protein	D gene	V gene	clone size	J gene
TGTGCCAGCAGCCCCCAGGGTAGCTCCTACAATGAGCAGTTCTTC	CASSPQGSSYNEQFF	-	TRBV7-9	once	TRBJ2-1
TGTGCCAGCAGTTTAAACCGGGAGGGCACAGATACGCAGTATTTT	CASSLNREGTDTQYF	TRBD2	TRBV27	-	TRBJ2-3
TGTGCCAGCAGTTGGACCGGACTAGCGGGAGCTCGTGAGACCCAGTACTTC	CASSWTGLAGARETQYF	TRBD2	TRBV27	-	TRBJ2-5
TGTGCCAGCAGCTCAAGCCTTAGCGGGGCCACTCGCGGGGAGCTGTTTTTT	CASSSSLSGATRGELFF	TRBD2	TRBV7-9	-	TRBJ2-2
TGTGCCACCGGACAGGCCGTACAAGAGACCCAGTACTTC	CATGQAVQETQYF	TRBD1	TRBV10-3	-	TRBJ2-5
TGCGCCAGCAGCTTGGAAGGAGGGGGAGGCTACACCTTC	CASSLEGGGGYTF	-	TRBV5-1	-	TRBJ1-2
TGTGCCAGCAGTGTAAGACTGCGCTACGAGCAGTACTTC	CASSVRLRYEQYF	-	TRBV6-4	-	TRBJ2-7
TGTGCCAGTAGTATAGCCGCCAAGACAGGGGACAGCGGGGAGCTGTTTTTT	CASSIAAKTGDSGELFF	TRBD1	TRBV19	-	TRBJ2-2
TGTGCCAGCAGCGGGCGACAACGGGTCGATGACCTGACTTTC	CASSGRQRVDDLTF	-	TRBV9	-	TRBJ2-6
TGTGCCAGCAGCCCCCGGGACACCAACTACGAGCAGTACTTC	CASSPRDTNYEQYF	-	TRBV4-2	-	TRBJ2-7
TGTGCCACCAGCAGAGACCGAGGGGGGAGGGGTGAGCAGTTCTTC	CATSRDRGGRGEQFF	-	TRBV15	-	TRBJ2-1
TGTGCCAGCAGCCCATTGACTAGCGGAGGACCCGGGGAGCTGTTTTTT	CASSPLTSGGPGELFF	TRBD2	TRBV7-8	once	TRBJ2-2
TGTGCCAGCAGCTTAATGTCTAGCGGGAGCAAGGAGTACGAGCAGTACTTC	CASSLMSSGSKEYEQYF	TRBD2	TRBV7-9	-	TRBJ2-7
TGTGCCAGCAGTGAAGGGGGACTAGGGGGGAACGAGCAGTACTTC	CASSEGGLGGNEQYF	TRBD2	TRBV2	-	TRBJ2-7
TGTGCCAGCCGGACAGCGAATTCACCCCTCCACTTT	CASRTANSPLHF	-	TRBV27	-	TRBJ1-6
TGTGCTAGTGGTTTGGTACGGGATGAGCAGTTCTTC	CASGLVRDEQFF	-	TRBV12-5	-	TRBJ2-1
TGCGCCAGCAGCCAAGATGGGTGGGAGGCCTCCTACGAGCAGTACTTC	CASSQDGWEASYEQYF	-	TRBV4-1	-	TRBJ2-7
TGCGCCAGCAGCCATGAACAGGGAAGTGACTATGGCTACACCTTC	CASSHEQGSDYGYTF	-	TRBV4-1	-	TRBJ1-2
TGTGCCAGCAGCTTGGAGGCTGCCAACAATGAGCAGTTCTTC	CASSLEAANNEQFF	-	TRBV5-4	-	TRBJ2-1
TGTGCCAGCAGCTTGACAGGGATCGATGGCTACACCTTC	CASSLTGIDGYTF	-	TRBV5-4	-	TRBJ1-2
TGTGCCAGCAGTGAAGGCATAGCGGGAGGCCCGGGGGATGAGCAGTTCTTC	CASSEGIAGGPGDEQFF	TRBD2	TRBV6-1	-	TRBJ2-1
TGTGCCAGCAGCTTAACAGGCCTAGCGGGAGGGGAAGGCGAGCAGTACTTC	CASSLTGLAGGEGEQYF	TRBD2	TRBV7-9	few	TRBJ2-7
TGTGCCAGCAGCCAATCCGCCGTCTTCTCTGGAAACACCATATATTTT	CASSQSAVFSGNTIYF	-	TRBV14	-	TRBJ1-3
TGTGCCGGACTAGCCCGGGAGCAGTTCTTC	CAGLAREQFF	TRBD2	TRBV30	-	TRBJ2-1
TGTGCCAGCAGTCGCAATGGAAATGAACTGTTTTTT	CASSRNGNELFF	-	TRBV11-3	-	TRBJ1-4
TGCGCCAGCAGCCACTCCGTCAGGGACAGGGGTCTTGGACTGTTTTTT	CASSHSVRDRGLGLFF	TRBD1	TRBV4-3	once	TRBJ1-4
TGTGCCAGCAGCTCGACTAGCGGGAGGGCCGATGAGCAGTTCTTC	CASSSTSGRADEQFF	TRBD2	TRBV7-9	-	TRBJ2-1
TGTGCCAGTAGTATAGATACTAGCGGGATTTACAATGAGCAGTTCTTC	CASSIDTSGIYNEQFF	TRBD2	TRBV19	once	TRBJ2-1
TGTGCCAGCAGCGAGGGGACAGGGGAAGAAAAACTGTTTTTT	CASSEGTGEEKLFF	TRBD1	TRBV9	-	TRBJ1-4
TGTGCCAGCAGAAGAATTAAGACTAGCGTTGACTACGAGCAGTACTTC	CASRRIKTSVDYEQYF	TRBD2	TRBV27	-	TRBJ2-7
TGTGCCAGCAGTGAAGTCCATGCACCTAACTATGGCTACACCTTC	CASSEVHAPNYGYTF	-	TRBV6-1	-	TRBJ1-2
TGTGCCAGCAGCTTGGCTGAGGGATACGAGCAGTACTTC	CASSLAEGYEQYF	-	TRBV5-6	-	TRBJ2-7
TGTGCCAGCTCACCACTGGACAGGAACTATGGCTACACCTTC	CASSPLDRNYGYTF	TRBD1	TRBV18	-	TRBJ1-2
TGTGCCAGCAGTCTGAGGGAGGTGGCCTATGGCTACACCTTC	CASSLREVAYGYTF	-	TRBV28	-	TRBJ1-2
TGTGCCAGCAGCCCGGGGACTAGCGGAAACCTCTACAATGAGCAGTTCTTC	CASSPGTSGNLYNEQFF	TRBD2	TRBV9	-	TRBJ2-1
TGTGCCAGCAGCGACAGTATGGAGACCCAGTACTTC	CASSDSMETQYF	-	TRBV6-5	-	TRBJ2-5
TGTGCCTCCCAATACACTGAAGCTTTCTTT	CASQYTEAFF	-	TRBV30	-	TRBJ1-1
TGCAGCGTTTTAGCGGGAGGGAGAGAGACCCAGTACTTC	CSVLAGGRETQYF	TRBD2	TRBV29-1	-	TRBJ2-5
TGCGCCAGCAGCTTGAGGGCCCGACAGGGACTGAACACTGAAGCTTTCTTT	CASSLRARQGLNTEAFF	TRBD1	TRBV5-1	-	TRBJ1-1
TGTGCCAGTAGTATTCGCCGGGACAGGGGGTCGGACACTGAAGCTTTCTTT	CASSIRRDRGSDTEAFF	TRBD1	TRBV19	-	TRBJ1-1
TGTGCCAGCTCACCAAGGGACGACACTGAAGCTTTCTTT	CASSPRDDTEAFF	-	TRBV18	-	TRBJ1-1
TGTGCCATCAGTGGGGACAGGGCCACTGAAGCTTTCTTT	CAISGDRATEAFF	TRBD1	TRBV10-3	-	TRBJ1-1
TGTGCCAGCAGCTCCTTAGCTAATGAGCAGTTCTTC	CASSSLANEQFF	-	TRBV7-2	-	TRBJ2-1
TGTGCCAGCAGCTTAGAGGTCGGGACCTACGAGCAGTACTTC	CASSLEVGTYEQYF	-	TRBV7-9	-	TRBJ2-7
TGTGCCAGCGGGCGGTTTAGCACAGATACGCAGTATTTT	CASGRFSTDTQYF	-	TRBV5-8	-	TRBJ2-3
TGTGCCAGCAGTGTTAGCTCCGGGACTAGCGGGAGAACCTCTGGGGCCAACGTCCTGACTTTC	CASSVSSGTSGRTSGANVLTF	TRBD2	TRBV2	-	TRBJ2-6
TGTGCCAGCAGCTTTACTGTGGACGGCAATCAGCCCCAGCATTTT	CASSFTVDGNQPQHF	-	TRBV6-5	-	TRBJ1-5
TGTGCCAGCAGTTTACAGTGGACCTCCACTGAAGCTTTCTTT	CASSLQWTSTEAFF	-	TRBV28	-	TRBJ1-1
TGTGCCAGCAGCTTATCGCCACGGGACAGCAATTCACCCCTCCACTTT	CASSLSPRDSNSPLHF	TRBD1	TRBV7-9	-	TRBJ1-6
TGCAGCGTCCGGTCGGGGGCAGGGGGCGAGACCCAGTACTTC	CSVRSGAGGETQYF	TRBD1	TRBV29-1	-	TRBJ2-5
TGTGCCAGCAGCATTAGCGGGTACAATGAGCAGTTCTTC	CASSISGYNEQFF	TRBD2	TRBV7-6	-	TRBJ2-1
TGTGCCAGCAGCGTGGGGACGGCATACGAGCAGTACTTC	CASSVGTAYEQYF	-	TRBV9	-	TRBJ2-7
TGTGCCAGCAGCGTAGGCATTTCTAGCGGCCCCACAGATACGCAGTATTTT	CASSVGISSGPTDTQYF	TRBD2	TRBV9	-	TRBJ2-3